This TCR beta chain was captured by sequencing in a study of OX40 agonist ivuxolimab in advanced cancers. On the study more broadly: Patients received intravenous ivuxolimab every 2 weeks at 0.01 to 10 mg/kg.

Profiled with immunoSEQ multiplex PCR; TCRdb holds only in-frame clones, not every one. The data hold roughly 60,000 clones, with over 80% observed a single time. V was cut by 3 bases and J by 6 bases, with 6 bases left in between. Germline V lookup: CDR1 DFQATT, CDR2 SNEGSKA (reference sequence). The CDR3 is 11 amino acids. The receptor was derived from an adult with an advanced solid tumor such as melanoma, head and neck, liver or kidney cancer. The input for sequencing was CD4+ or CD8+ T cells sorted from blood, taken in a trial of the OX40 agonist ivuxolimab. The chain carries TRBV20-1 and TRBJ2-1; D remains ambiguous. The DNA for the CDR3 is TGCAGTGCTAGGGGATTCAATGAGCAGTTCTTC. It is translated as CSARGFNEQFF.